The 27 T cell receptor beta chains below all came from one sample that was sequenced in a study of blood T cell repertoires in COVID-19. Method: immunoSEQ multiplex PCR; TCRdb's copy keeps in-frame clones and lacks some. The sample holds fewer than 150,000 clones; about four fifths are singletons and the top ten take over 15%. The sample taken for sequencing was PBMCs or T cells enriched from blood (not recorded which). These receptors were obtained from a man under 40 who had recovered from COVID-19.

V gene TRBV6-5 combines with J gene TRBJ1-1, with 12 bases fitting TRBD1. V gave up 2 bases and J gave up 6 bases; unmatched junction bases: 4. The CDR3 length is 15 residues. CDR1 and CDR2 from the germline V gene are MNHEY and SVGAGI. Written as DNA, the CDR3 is TGTGCCAGCAGTTACCCGGGACAGGGGGCGTCTGAAGCTTTCTTT. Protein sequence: CASSYPGQGASEAFF.

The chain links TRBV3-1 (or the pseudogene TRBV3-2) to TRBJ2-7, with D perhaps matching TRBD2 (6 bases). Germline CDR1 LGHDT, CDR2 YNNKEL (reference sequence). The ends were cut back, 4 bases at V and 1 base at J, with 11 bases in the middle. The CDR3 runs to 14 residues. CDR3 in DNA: TGTGCCAGCAGCCCTCCGACTAGGTCCTACGAGCAGTACTTC. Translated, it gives CASSPPTRSYEQYF.

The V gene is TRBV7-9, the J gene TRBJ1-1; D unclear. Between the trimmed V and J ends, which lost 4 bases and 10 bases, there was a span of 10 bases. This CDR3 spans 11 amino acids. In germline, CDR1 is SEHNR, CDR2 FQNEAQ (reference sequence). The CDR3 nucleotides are TGTGCCAGCAGCTCGGGTACGTTAGCTTTCTTT. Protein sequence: CASSSGTLAFF.

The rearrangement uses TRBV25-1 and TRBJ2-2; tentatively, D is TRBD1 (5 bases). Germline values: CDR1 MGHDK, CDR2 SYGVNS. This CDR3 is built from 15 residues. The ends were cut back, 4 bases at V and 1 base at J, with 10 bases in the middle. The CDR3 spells CASSVAGLNTGELFF. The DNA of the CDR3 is TGTGCCAGCAGTGTAGCAGGGTTGAACACCGGGGAGCTGTTTTTT. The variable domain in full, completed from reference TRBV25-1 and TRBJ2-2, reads EADIYQTPRYLVIGTGKKITLECSQTMGHDKMYWYQQDPGMELHLIHYSYGVNSTEKGDLSSESTVSRIRTEHFPLTLESARPSHTSQYLCASSVAGLNTGELFFGEGSRLTVL.

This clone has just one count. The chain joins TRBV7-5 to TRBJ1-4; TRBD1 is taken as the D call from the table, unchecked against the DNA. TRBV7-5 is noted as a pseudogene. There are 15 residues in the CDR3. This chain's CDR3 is CARSLALQGTEKLFF. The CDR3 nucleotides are TGTGCCAGAAGCTTAGCGCTGCAGGGTACTGAAAAACTGTTTTTT.

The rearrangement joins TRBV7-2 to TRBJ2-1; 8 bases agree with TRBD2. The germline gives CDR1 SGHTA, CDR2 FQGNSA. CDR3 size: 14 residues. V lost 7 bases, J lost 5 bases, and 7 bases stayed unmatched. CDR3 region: CASTAGLVDNEQFF. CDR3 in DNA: TGTGCCAGCACTGCGGGACTAGTCGACAATGAGCAGTTCTTC.

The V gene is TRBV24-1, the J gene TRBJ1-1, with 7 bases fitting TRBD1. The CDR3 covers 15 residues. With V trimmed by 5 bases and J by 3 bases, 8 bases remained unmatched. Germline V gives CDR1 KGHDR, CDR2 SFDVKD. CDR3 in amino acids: CATSATGRNYTEAFF. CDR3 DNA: TGTGCCACCAGTGCGACAGGGCGGAATTACACTGAAGCTTTCTTT.

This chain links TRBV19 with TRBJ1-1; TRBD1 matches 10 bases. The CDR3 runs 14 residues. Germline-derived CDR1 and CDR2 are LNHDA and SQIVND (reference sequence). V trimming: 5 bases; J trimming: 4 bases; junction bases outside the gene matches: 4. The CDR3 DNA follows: TGTGCCAGTAGTTGGACAGGGGGAAGCACTGAAGCTTTCTTT. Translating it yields CASSWTGGSTEAFF.

CDR3 bases: TGTGCCAGCAGTTCCCAGACTAGCGGGAGGGCCTACGAGCAGTACTTC. It yields the protein CASSSQTSGRAYEQYF. The chain recombines TRBV27 with TRBJ2-7; TRBD2 matches at 14 bases. Germline CDR1 reads MNHEY; CDR2 reads SMNVEV (reference sequence). The CDR3 length is 16 residues. After removal of 4 bases from V and 2 bases from J, the junction contained 4 bases not matched to a gene.

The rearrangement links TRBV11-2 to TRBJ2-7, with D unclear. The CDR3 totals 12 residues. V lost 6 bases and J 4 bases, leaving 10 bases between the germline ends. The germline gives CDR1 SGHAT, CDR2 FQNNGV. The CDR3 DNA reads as TGTGCCAGCAGTCTGTATGCGTACGAGCAGTACTTC. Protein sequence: CASSLYAYEQYF.

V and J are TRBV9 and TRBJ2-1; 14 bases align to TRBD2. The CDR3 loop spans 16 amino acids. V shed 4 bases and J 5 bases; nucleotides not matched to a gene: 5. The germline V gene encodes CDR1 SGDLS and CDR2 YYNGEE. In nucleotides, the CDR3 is TGTGCCAGCAGCCGGGGACTAGCGGGAGCCCACAATGAGCAGTTCTTC. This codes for CASSRGLAGAHNEQFF.

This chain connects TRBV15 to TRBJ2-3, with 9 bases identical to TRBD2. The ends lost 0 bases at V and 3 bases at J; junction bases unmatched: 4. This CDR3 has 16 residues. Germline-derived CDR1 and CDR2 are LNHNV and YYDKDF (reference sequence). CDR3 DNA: TGTGCCACCAGCAGAGATTTTAGCGGGAGTACAGATACGCAGTATTTT. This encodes CATSRDFSGSTDTQYF. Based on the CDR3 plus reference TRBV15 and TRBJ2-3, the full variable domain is DAMVIQNPRYQVTQFGKPVTLSCSQTLNHNVMYWYQQKSSQAPKLLFHYYDKDFNNEADTPDNFQSRRPNTSFCFLDIRSPGLGDTAMYLCATSRDFSGSTDTQYFGPGTRLTVL.

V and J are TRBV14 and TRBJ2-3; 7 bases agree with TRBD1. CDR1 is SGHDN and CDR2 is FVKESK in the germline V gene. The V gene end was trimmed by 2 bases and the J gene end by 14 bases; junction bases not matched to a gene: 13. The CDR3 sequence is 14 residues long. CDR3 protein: CASSQPLDRAPWYF. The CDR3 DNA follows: TGTGCCAGCAGCCAACCTCTCGACAGGGCCCCCTGGTATTTT.

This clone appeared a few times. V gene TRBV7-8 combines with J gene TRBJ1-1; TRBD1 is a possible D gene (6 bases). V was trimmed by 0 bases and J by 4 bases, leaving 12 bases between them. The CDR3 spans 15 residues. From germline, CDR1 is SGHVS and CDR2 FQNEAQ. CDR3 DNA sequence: TGTGCCAGCAGCTTAGCGGACAGAGGGAGCACTGAAGCTTTCTTT. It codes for CASSLADRGSTEAFF.

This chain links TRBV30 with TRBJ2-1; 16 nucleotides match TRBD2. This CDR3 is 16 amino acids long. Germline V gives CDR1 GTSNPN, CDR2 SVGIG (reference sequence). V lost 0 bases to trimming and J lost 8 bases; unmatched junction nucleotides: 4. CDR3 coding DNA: TGTGCCTGGAGTGTGGGACTAGCGGGAGGGCCGGATGAGCAGTTCTTC. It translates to CAWSVGLAGGPDEQFF.

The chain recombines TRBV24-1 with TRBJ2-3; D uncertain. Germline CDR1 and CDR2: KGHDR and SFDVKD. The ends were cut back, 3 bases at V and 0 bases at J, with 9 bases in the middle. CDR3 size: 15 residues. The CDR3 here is CATSDTRASTDTQYF. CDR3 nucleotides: TGTGCCACCAGTGATACGCGAGCTAGCACAGATACGCAGTATTTT.

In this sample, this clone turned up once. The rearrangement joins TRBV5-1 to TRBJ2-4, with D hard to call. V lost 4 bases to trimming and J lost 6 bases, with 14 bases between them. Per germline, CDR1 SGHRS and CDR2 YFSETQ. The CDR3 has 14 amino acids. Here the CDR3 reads CASSTTPGGNIQYF. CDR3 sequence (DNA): TGCGCCAGCAGCACAACACCGGGTGGAAACATTCAGTACTTC.

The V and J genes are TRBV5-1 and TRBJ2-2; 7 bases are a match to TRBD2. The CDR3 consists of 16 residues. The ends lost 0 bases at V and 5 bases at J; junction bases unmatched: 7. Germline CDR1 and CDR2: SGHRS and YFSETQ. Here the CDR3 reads CASSLDPAGETGELFF. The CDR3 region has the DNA TGCGCCAGCAGCTTGGACCCCGCGGGAGAAACCGGGGAGCTGTTTTTT.

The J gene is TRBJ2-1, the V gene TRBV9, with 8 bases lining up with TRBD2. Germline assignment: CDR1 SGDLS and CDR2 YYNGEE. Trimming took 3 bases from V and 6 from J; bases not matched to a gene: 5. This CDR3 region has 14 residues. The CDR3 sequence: CASSGTSLFNEQFF. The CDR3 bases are TGTGCCAGCAGCGGGACTAGCCTTTTCAATGAGCAGTTCTTC.

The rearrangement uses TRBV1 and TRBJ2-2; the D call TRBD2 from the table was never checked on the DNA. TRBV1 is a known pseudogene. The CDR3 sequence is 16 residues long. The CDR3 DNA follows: TGCACCAGCAGCCAACCACTAGTCACGAACACCGGGGAGCTGTTTTTT. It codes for CTSSQPLVTNTGELFF.

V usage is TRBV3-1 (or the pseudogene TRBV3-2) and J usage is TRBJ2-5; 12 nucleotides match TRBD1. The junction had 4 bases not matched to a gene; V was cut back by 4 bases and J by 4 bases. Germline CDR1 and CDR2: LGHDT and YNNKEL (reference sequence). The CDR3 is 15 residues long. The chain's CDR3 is CASSPGQGAGETQYF. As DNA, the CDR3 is TGTGCCAGCAGCCCGGGACAGGGGGCGGGAGAGACCCAGTACTTC.

The CDR3 sequence is CASRWGRETEAFF. In DNA, the CDR3 is TGCGCCAGCAGATGGGGGCGTGAGACTGAAGCTTTCTTT. The J gene is TRBJ1-1, the V gene TRBV5-1; maybe TRBD1 (6 bases). V was shortened by 5 bases and J by 5 bases, with 13 bases between the two germline ends. The CDR3 is made up of 13 amino acids. Germline CDR1 and CDR2: SGHRS and YFSETQ.

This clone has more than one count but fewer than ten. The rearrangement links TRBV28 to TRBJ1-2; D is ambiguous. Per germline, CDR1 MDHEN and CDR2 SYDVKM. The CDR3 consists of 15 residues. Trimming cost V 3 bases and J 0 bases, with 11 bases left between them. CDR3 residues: CASSFDATANYGYTF. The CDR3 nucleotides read TGTGCCAGCAGTTTTGACGCCACAGCTAACTATGGCTACACCTTC.

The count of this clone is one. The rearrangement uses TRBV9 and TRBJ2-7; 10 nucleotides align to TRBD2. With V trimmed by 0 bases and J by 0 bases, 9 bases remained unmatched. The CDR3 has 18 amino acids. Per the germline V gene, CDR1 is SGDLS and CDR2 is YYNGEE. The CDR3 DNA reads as TGTGCCAGCAGCGTAGTGGGTCTAGCGGGAGTGCCCTCCTACGAGCAGTACTTC. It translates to CASSVVGLAGVPSYEQYF.

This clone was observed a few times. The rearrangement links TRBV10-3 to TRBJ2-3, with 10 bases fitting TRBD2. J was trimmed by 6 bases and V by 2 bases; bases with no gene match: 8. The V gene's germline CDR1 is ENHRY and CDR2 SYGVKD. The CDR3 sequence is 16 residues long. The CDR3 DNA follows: TGTGCCATCAGTGAGAGGCTAGCGGGAGTAGTGGATACGCAGTATTTT. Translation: CAISERLAGVVDTQYF.

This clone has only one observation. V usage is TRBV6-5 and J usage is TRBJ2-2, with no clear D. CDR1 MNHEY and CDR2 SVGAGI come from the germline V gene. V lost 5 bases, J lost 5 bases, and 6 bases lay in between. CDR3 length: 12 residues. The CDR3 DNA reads TGTGCCAGCAGTCCCCAAACCGGGGAGCTGTTTTTT. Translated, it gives CASSPQTGELFF.

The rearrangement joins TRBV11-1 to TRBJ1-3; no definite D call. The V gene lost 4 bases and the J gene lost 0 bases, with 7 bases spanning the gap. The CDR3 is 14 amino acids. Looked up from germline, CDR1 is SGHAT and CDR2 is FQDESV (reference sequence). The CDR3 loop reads CASSYDFSGNTIYF. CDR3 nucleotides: TGTGCCAGCAGCTATGACTTCTCTGGAAACACCATATATTTT.